One sample yielded the 21 T cell receptor beta chains listed below, sequenced in a study of cytomegalovirus exposure and HLA in healthy donors. Primers: 60 Vbeta forward and 13 Jbeta reverse. TCRdb keeps only in-frame clones here, not all; method: immunoSEQ multiplex PCR. This table holds approximately 100,000 clones. Sequencing input: PBMCs. These receptors all stem from a man aged 40-55 years in good health and CMV-seronegative.

The chain uses TRBV7-9 and TRBJ1-5; no clear D. Germline V gene data show CDR1 as SEHNR and CDR2 as FQNEAQ (reference sequence). V dropped 1 base and J dropped 6 bases, with 19 bases sitting between them. The CDR3 spans 17 residues. DNA for the CDR3: TGTGCCAGCAGCTTAGGGACGGTGGTAGGAGAGGGTCAGCCCCAGCATTTT. Translation gives CASSLGTVVGEGQPQHF.

The V and J genes are TRBV19 and TRBJ2-1; TRBD2 matches at 9 bases. The J segment lost 0 bases and the V segment lost 6 bases, leaving 9 bases of the junction unmatched. The CDR3 spans 17 residues. CDR1 is LNHDA, CDR2 SQIVND, per germline (reference sequence). As DNA, the CDR3 is TGTGCCAGTAGCCCTTTTGCGGGGGGGAGCTCCTACAATGAGCAGTTCTTC. Translation gives CASSPFAGGSSYNEQFF.

This chain uses TRBV19 with TRBJ2-1; D perhaps matches TRBD1 (6 bases). CDR1 LNHDA and CDR2 SQIVND come from the germline V gene (reference sequence). The length of the CDR3 is 13 residues. V lost 5 bases and J 7 bases, leaving 12 bases between the germline ends. CDR3: CASSVSRGNEQFF. The CDR3 DNA follows: TGTGCCAGTAGTGTCTCAAGGGGGAATGAGCAGTTCTTC.

The chain recombines TRBV7-8 with TRBJ1-1; TRBD1 might be the D (6 bases). Trimming took off 1 base at V and 6 bases at J, with 12 bases between the two ends. CDR3 length equals 14 residues. In germline, CDR1 is SGHVS, CDR2 FQNEAQ. The CDR3 bases are TGTGCCAGCAGCTTAGTTGGGACAAATCCTGAAGCTTTCTTT. Translation gives CASSLVGTNPEAFF.

The J gene is TRBJ2-5, the V gene TRBV9; unclear D gene. The CDR3 has 14 amino acids. Germline V gene sequence: CDR1 SGDLS, CDR2 YYNGEE. The V and J ends lost 3 bases and 5 bases respectively, with 14 bases between them. The CDR3 DNA follows: TGTGCCAGCAGCGCGCACCTCGACTTGGAGACCCAGTACTTC. Translated: CASSAHLDLETQYF.

The chain is built from TRBV4-1 and TRBJ2-1, with 11 bases aligning to TRBD1. Unmatched junction bases numbered 2, after V lost 0 bases and J lost 7 bases. Germline V CDR1 and CDR2: MGHRA, YSYEKL. This CDR3 region has 15 residues. CDR3 nucleotides: TGCGCCAGCAGCCAAGATAGGGACAGGGGGAATGAGCAGTTCTTC. It specifies CASSQDRDRGNEQFF.

V gene TRBV6-5 combines with J gene TRBJ2-7; D unresolved. V gave up 6 bases and J gave up 3 bases, with 15 bases separating them. The CDR3 spans 14 residues. Germline lookup yields CDR1 MNHEY and CDR2 SVGAGI. The CDR3 coding sequence is TGTGCCAGCAGAAAAGAGGCCAAGGTCTACGAGCAGTACTTC. This encodes CASRKEAKVYEQYF.

The chain employs TRBV5-1 and TRBJ2-5, with 13 positions matching TRBD2. This CDR3 spans 16 amino acids. Trimming at V came to 4 bases and at J to 5 bases, leaving 8 bases not matched to a gene. Germline assignment: CDR1 SGHRS and CDR2 YFSETQ. The chain's CDR3 is CASSVGTSGTLETQYF. CDR3 bases: TGCGCCAGCAGCGTCGGGACTAGCGGGACCTTGGAGACCCAGTACTTC.

The chain uses TRBV30 and TRBJ2-2; D remains ambiguous. Germline CDR1 GTSNPN, CDR2 SVGIG (reference sequence). Trimming pared 1 base from V and 4 bases from J, leaving 4 bases between. The CDR3 is made up of 12 amino acids. This chain's CDR3 is CAWSDSTGELFF. The CDR3 DNA reads TGTGCCTGGAGTGATAGCACCGGGGAGCTGTTTTTT.

The rearrangement uses TRBV4-2 and TRBJ2-5; 8 bases align to TRBD2. The CDR3 totals 17 residues. The trim removed 0 bases at V and 9 bases at J, leaving 15 bases unmatched. Per the germline V gene, CDR1 is LGHNA and CDR2 is YNFKEQ. CDR3 bases: TGTGCCAGCAGCCAAGATCCCCGAGCGGGGGCTGGGGCGGCCCAGTACTTC. This codes for CASSQDPRAGAGAAQYF.

The chain carries TRBV4-3 and TRBJ2-4, with D possibly TRBD2 on 6 matching bases. CDR3 length: 13 residues. V was clipped by 9 bases and J by 7 bases, with 16 bases between them. Looked up from germline, CDR1 is LGHNA and CDR2 is YSLEER. CDR3 nucleotides: TGCGCCAGTCGGGACTCCGGGCGGAACATTCAGTACTTC. Translation: CASRDSGRNIQYF.

DNA for the CDR3: TGTGCCAGCAATAAGCGACAGGGCATCCATTCACCCCTCCACTTT. Translation: CASNKRQGIHSPLHF. J is TRBJ1-6 and V is TRBV6-6; 7 nucleotides align to TRBD1. The junction had 11 bases not matched to a gene; V was cut back by 7 bases and J by 8 bases. The CDR3 is made up of 15 amino acids. Germline values: CDR1 MNHNY, CDR2 SVGAGI (reference sequence).

The chain recombines TRBV9 with TRBJ2-2, with 13 bases identical to TRBD2. From germline, CDR1 is SGDLS and CDR2 YYNGEE. The V segment lost 4 bases and the J segment 8 bases; nucleotides outside the gene matches: 5. The CDR3 has 15 residues. The CDR3 reads CASSQGTSGTGELFF. The CDR3 nucleotides read TGTGCCAGCAGCCAAGGGACTAGCGGGACGGGGGAGCTGTTTTTT.

CDR3: CASSLQGVRSEQYF. Here the CDR3 DNA reads TGTGCCAGCAGCTTGCAGGGGGTCCGCAGCGAGCAGTACTTC. The chain has TRBV5-6 and TRBJ2-5, with 7 bases aligning to TRBD1. The J call may be faulty, since TRBJ2-7 better matches the DNA end. CDR3 length: 14 amino acids. The V gene's germline CDR1 is SGHDT and CDR2 YYEEEE.

The CDR3 loop reads CASSQWTGKDYGYTF. The CDR3 DNA follows: TGTGCCAGCAGCCAATGGACAGGGAAAGACTATGGCTACACCTTC. V gene TRBV14 combines with J gene TRBJ1-2; TRBD1 aligns across 8 bases. Per germline, CDR1 SGHDN and CDR2 FVKESK. The CDR3 runs to 15 residues. The V and J ends lost 2 bases and 3 bases, in that order; junction bases with no gene match: 5.

The DNA for the CDR3 is TGCGCCAGCAGCCAAGGAGGGCCCGCTTTCTTT. It codes for CASSQGGPAFF. V and J are TRBV4-3 and TRBJ1-1; D is undetermined. Germline V lookup: CDR1 LGHNA, CDR2 YSLEER. The CDR3 loop spans 11 amino acids. Between the trimmed V and J ends, which lost 1 base and 11 bases, there was a span of 8 bases.

J is TRBJ2-5 and V is TRBV4-3, with 9 bases matching TRBD1. Trimming took 4 bases from V and 5 from J; bases not matched to a gene: 8. Germline V gene data show CDR1 as LGHNA and CDR2 as YSLEER. The CDR3 length is 15 residues. The CDR3 region has the DNA TGCGCCAGCAGCCCGGGACAGGGCGATGGGGAGACCCAGTACTTC. Encoded protein: CASSPGQGDGETQYF.

The J gene is TRBJ1-2, the V gene TRBV5-8; tentatively, D is TRBD1 (6 bases). Germline lookup yields CDR1 SGHTS and CDR2 YDEGEE. V was cut by 1 base and J by 2 bases, with 9 bases left in between. The CDR3 is made up of 14 amino acids. The CDR3 nucleotides read TGTGCCAGCAGCTTGACAGGGATGAACTATGGCTACACCTTC. This encodes CASSLTGMNYGYTF.

V is TRBV6-1 and J is TRBJ1-5; 8 nucleotides match TRBD1. This CDR3 is 14 amino acids long. Per germline, CDR1 MNHNS and CDR2 SASEGT. J gave up 4 bases and V 5 bases, and 4 bases lay outside the gene matches. The CDR3 DNA is TGTGCCAGCAGTCAGGACAGGGAAAATCAGCCCCAGCATTTT. Its protein is CASSQDRENQPQHF.

The chain joins TRBV10-2 to TRBJ1-1, with unresolved D. V dropped 4 bases and J dropped 2 bases, with 8 bases sitting between them. The CDR3 extends over 13 amino acids. CDR1 is WSHSY and CDR2 is SAAADI in the germline V gene. CDR3 in amino acids: CASSVEGNTEAFF. In DNA form, the CDR3 reads TGCGCCAGCAGTGTCGAGGGTAACACTGAAGCTTTCTTT.

The chain combines TRBV5-4 with TRBJ2-3; D is unresolved. Between the trimmed V and J ends, which lost 0 bases and 4 bases, there was a span of 12 bases. Germline assignment: CDR1 SGHNT and CDR2 YYREEE (reference sequence). The CDR3 runs 15 residues. As DNA, the CDR3 is TGTGCCAGCAGCTTGGGGAGCCCCGTCTCAGATACGCAGTATTTT. It is translated as CASSLGSPVSDTQYF.